What follows are 5 T cell receptor beta chains derived from one specimen sequenced in a study of OX40 agonist ivuxolimab in advanced cancers. Sequenced by immunoSEQ multiplex PCR; TCRdb stores in-frame clones only, minus some. The table has 30,000 to 40,000 clones, around nine tenths seen once. The input for sequencing was CD4+ or CD8+ T cells sorted from blood, taken in a trial of the OX40 agonist ivuxolimab. The receptors shown here come from an adult with an advanced solid tumor such as melanoma, head and neck, liver or kidney cancer.

The chain is built from TRBV2 and TRBJ2-5; D uncertain. CDR1 and CDR2 (germline): SNHLY, FYNNEI. V lost 3 bases to trimming and J lost 5 bases, with 4 bases between them. The CDR3 extends over 11 amino acids. The CDR3 DNA follows: TGTGCCAGCAGTGAGGGGGAGACCCAGTACTTC. This translates into CASSEGETQYF.

This CDR3 is CASSDYFRGTGNTF. The CDR3 nucleotides are TGTGCCAGCAGTGATTACTTCAGAGGGACAGGCAACACCTTC. V gene TRBV6-1 combines with J gene TRBJ1-2; TRBD1 matches at 8 bases. Germline trimming cut 3 bases from V and 12 bases from J; bases unmatched to any gene: 12. The CDR3 has 14 residues. Per the germline V gene, CDR1 is MNHNS and CDR2 is SASEGT.

The V gene is TRBV6-6, the J gene TRBJ1-1; TRBD1 is a possible D gene (5 bases). Germline V gives CDR1 MNHNY, CDR2 SVGAGI (reference sequence). V was trimmed by 2 bases and J by 1 base, leaving 8 bases between them. This CDR3 spans 14 amino acids. The CDR3 loop is CASSYGRANTEAFF. The CDR3 DNA reads as TGTGCCAGCAGTTACGGCAGGGCGAACACTGAAGCTTTCTTT.

The chain employs TRBV7-2 and TRBJ2-3; TRBD1 agrees at 8 bases. J lost 4 bases, V lost 4 bases, and 4 bases had no gene match. CDR1 SGHTA and CDR2 FQGNSA come from the germline V gene. The CDR3 covers 14 residues. CDR3 sequence (DNA): TGTGCCAGCAGCTCAGGGGGCGCGGCAGATACGCAGTATTTT. Amino acid sequence: CASSSGGAADTQYF.

The chain employs TRBV19 and TRBJ2-6; D ambiguous. Germline-derived CDR1 and CDR2 are LNHDA and SQIVND (reference sequence). V was trimmed by 0 bases and J by 2 bases, leaving 8 bases between them. The length of the CDR3 is 16 residues. CDR3 in amino acids: CASSIDMGTGANVLTF. The CDR3 region has the DNA TGTGCCAGTAGTATAGATATGGGTACTGGGGCCAACGTCCTGACTTTC.